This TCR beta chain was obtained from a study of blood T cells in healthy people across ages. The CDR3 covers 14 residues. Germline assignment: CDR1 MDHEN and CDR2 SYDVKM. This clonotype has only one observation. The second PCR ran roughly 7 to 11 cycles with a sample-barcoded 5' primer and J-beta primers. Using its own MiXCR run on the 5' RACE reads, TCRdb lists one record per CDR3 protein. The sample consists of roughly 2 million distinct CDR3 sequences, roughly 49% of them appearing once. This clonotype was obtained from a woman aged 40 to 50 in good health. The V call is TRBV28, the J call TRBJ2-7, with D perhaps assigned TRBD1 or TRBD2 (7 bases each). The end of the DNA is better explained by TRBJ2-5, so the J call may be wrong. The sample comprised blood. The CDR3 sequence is CASTQGGGVETQYF. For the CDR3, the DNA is TGTGCCAGCACTCAGGGAGGGGGCGTAGAGACCCAGTACTTC.